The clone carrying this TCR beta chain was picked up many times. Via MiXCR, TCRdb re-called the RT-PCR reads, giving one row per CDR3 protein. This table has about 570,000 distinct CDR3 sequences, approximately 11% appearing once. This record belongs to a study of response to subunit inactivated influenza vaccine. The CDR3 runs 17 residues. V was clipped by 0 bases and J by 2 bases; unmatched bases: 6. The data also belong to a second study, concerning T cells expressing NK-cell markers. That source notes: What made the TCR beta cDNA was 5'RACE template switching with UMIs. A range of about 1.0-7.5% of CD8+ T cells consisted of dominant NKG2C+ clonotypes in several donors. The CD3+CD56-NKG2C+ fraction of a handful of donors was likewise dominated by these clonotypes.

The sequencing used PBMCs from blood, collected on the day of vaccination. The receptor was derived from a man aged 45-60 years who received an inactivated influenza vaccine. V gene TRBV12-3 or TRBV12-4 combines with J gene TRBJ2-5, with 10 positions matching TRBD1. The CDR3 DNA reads TGTGCCAGCAGTTTAGCCCCCCTGGACAGGGGGCAAGAGACCCAGTACTTC. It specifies CASSLAPLDRGQETQYF.